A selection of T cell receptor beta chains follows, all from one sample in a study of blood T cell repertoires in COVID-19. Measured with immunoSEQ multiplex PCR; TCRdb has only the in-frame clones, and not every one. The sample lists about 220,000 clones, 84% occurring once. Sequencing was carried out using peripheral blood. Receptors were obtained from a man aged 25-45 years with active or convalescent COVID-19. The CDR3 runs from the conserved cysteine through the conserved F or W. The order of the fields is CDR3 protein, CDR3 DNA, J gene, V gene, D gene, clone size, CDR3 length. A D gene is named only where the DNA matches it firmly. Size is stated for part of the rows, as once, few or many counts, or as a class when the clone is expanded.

CDR3: CASSTTPNTGELFF; DNA: TGCGCCAGCAGCACGACACCGAACACCGGGGAGCTGTTTTTT; J: TRBJ2-2; V: TRBV5-1; D: NA; size: NA; length: 14
CDR3: CASSISGRAIYEQYF; DNA: TGTGCCAGTAGTATTAGCGGGAGGGCCATCTACGAGCAGTACTTC; J: TRBJ2-7; V: TRBV19; D: TRBD2; size: NA; length: 15
CDR3: CASSVRQGTGELFF; DNA: TGTGCCAGCAGCGTGCGACAGGGCACCGGGGAGCTGTTTTTT; J: TRBJ2-2; V: TRBV7-2; D: TRBD1; size: NA; length: 14
CDR3: CASSLPTGARTEAFF; DNA: TGTGCCAGCAGCTTGCCGACAGGGGCCCGAACTGAAGCTTTCTTT; J: TRBJ1-1; V: TRBV5-8; D: TRBD1; size: NA; length: 15
CDR3: CASSVDGEHNEQFF; DNA: TGTGCCAGCAGCGTCGACGGGGAGCACAATGAGCAGTTCTTC; J: TRBJ2-1; V: TRBV9; D: NA; size: NA; length: 14
CDR3: CASSPAVMNTEAFF; DNA: TGTGCCAGCTCACCAGCGGTTATGAACACTGAAGCTTTCTTT; J: TRBJ1-1; V: TRBV18; D: NA; size: NA; length: 14
CDR3: CASSLGQNTEAFF; DNA: TGTGCCAGCAGTTTAGGTCAGAACACTGAAGCTTTCTTT; J: TRBJ1-1; V: TRBV12-3/TRBV12-4; D: NA; size: NA; length: 13
CDR3: CASRPGQIDNSPLHF; DNA: TGTGCCAGCAGACCCGGACAGATAGATAATTCACCCCTCCACTTT; J: TRBJ1-6; V: TRBV6-5; D: NA; size: NA; length: 15
CDR3: CASSYQGPVRAYEQYF; DNA: TGTGCCAGCAGTTACCAGGGCCCCGTTCGCGCCTACGAGCAGTACTTC; J: TRBJ2-7; V: TRBV6-5; D: NA; size: NA; length: 16
CDR3: CASRPDRGNTEAFF; DNA: TGTGCCAGCAGACCCGACAGAGGAAACACTGAAGCTTTCTTT; J: TRBJ1-1; V: TRBV27; D: NA; size: NA; length: 14
CDR3: CASSQFGKLGEQYF; DNA: TGCGCCAGCAGCCAATTTGGGAAACTAGGGGAGCAGTACTTC; J: TRBJ2-7; V: TRBV4-1; D: NA; size: NA; length: 14
CDR3: CASSYGLAGRQETQYF; DNA: TGCGCCAGCAGCTATGGACTAGCGGGCCGCCAAGAGACCCAGTACTTC; J: TRBJ2-5; V: TRBV5-1; D: TRBD2; size: NA; length: 16
CDR3: CASIGGTEAFF; DNA: TGTGCCAGCATAGGGGGCACTGAAGCTTTCTTT; J: TRBJ1-1; V: TRBV6-5; D: NA; size: NA; length: 11
CDR3: CASSLGTGREKLFF; DNA: TGTGCCAGCAGCTTAGGGACAGGGCGGGAAAAACTGTTTTTT; J: TRBJ1-4; V: TRBV7-9; D: TRBD1; size: few; length: 14
CDR3: CASSPRRSSGANVLTF; DNA: TGTGCCAGCTCACCACGGAGAAGCTCTGGGGCCAACGTCCTGACTTTC; J: TRBJ2-6; V: TRBV18; D: NA; size: NA; length: 16
CDR3: CASSLGASGGQETQYF; DNA: TGTGCCAGCAGCTTAGGGGCTAGCGGGGGCCAAGAGACCCAGTACTTC; J: TRBJ2-5; V: TRBV7-9; D: TRBD2; size: NA; length: 16
CDR3: CASSIIENEHF; DNA: TGTGCCAGTAGTATAATAGAGAATGAGCACTTC; J: TRBJ2-7; V: TRBV19; D: NA; size: NA; length: 11
CDR3: CASSSTSESSYEQYF; DNA: TGTGCCAGCAGCTCAACTAGCGAAAGTTCCTACGAGCAGTACTTC; J: TRBJ2-7; V: TRBV7-9; D: TRBD2; size: NA; length: 15
CDR3: CASRRSGRGNSPLHF; DNA: TGTGCCAGCAGACGTTCCGGGCGGGGTAATTCACCCCTCCACTTT; J: TRBJ1-6; V: TRBV5-6; D: NA; size: NA; length: 15
CDR3: CAQMGGGYLGRDEQFF; DNA: TGTGCCCAAATGGGGGGGGGATACCTGGGACGGGATGAGCAGTTCTTC; J: TRBJ2-1; V: TRBV30; D: TRBD2; size: NA; length: 16
CDR3: CASQGQGSQPQHF; DNA: TGTGCCAGCCAGGGACAGGGGAGTCAGCCCCAGCATTTT; J: TRBJ1-5; V: TRBV28; D: TRBD1; size: NA; length: 13
CDR3: CAWSVKARGALHF; DNA: TGTGCCTGGAGTGTAAAGGCCCGGGGGGCCCTCCACTTT; J: TRBJ1-6; V: TRBV30; D: NA; size: NA; length: 13
CDR3: CASSYSRASSNQPQHF; DNA: TGTGCCAGCAGTTACTCGCGGGCGAGTTCCAATCAGCCCCAGCATTTT; J: TRBJ1-5; V: TRBV6-5; D: NA; size: NA; length: 16
CDR3: CASIAGASSNQPQHF; DNA: TGTGCCAGCATAGCGGGGGCGTCTAGCAATCAGCCCCAGCATTTT; J: TRBJ1-5; V: TRBV28; D: NA; size: NA; length: 15
CDR3: CASSQDVGATGELFF; DNA: TGTGCCAGCAGCCAAGATGTAGGGGCCACCGGGGAGCTGTTTTTT; J: TRBJ2-2; V: TRBV4-2; D: NA; size: once; length: 15
CDR3: CASSLTGEETQYF; DNA: TGTGCCAGCAGCTTAACAGGGGAAGAGACCCAGTACTTC; J: TRBJ2-5; V: TRBV7-6; D: TRBD1; size: NA; length: 13
CDR3: CASQTQPNTEAFF; DNA: TGTGCCAGCCAGACACAGCCGAACACTGAAGCTTTCTTT; J: TRBJ1-1; V: TRBV12-3/TRBV12-4; D: NA; size: NA; length: 13
CDR3: CASIGPRGSYNEQFF; DNA: TGTGCCAGCATAGGCCCCCGGGGTTCCTACAATGAGCAGTTCTTC; J: TRBJ2-1; V: TRBV28; D: NA; size: NA; length: 15
CDR3: CASSLGTRASF; DNA: TGTGCCAGCAGTTTGGGGACAAGGGCCTCTTTC; J: TRBJ1-2; V: TRBV12-3/TRBV12-4; D: NA; size: NA; length: 11
CDR3: CAISETGARNEQFF; DNA: TGTGCCATCAGTGAAACGGGAGCGAGAAATGAGCAGTTCTTC; J: TRBJ2-1; V: TRBV10-3; D: NA; size: NA; length: 14
CDR3: CASSPGGEQFF; DNA: TGTGCCAGCAGCCCCGGTGGTGAGCAGTTCTTC; J: TRBJ2-1; V: TRBV3-1/TRBV3-2; D: NA; size: NA; length: 11
CDR3: CASSPTGGWETQYF; DNA: TGTGCCAGCAGTCCCACAGGGGGCTGGGAGACCCAGTACTTC; J: TRBJ2-5; V: TRBV7-9; D: TRBD1; size: NA; length: 14
CDR3: CASRREGAGTGELFF; DNA: TGCGCCAGCAGGCGGGAGGGCGCGGGCACCGGGGAGCTGTTTTTT; J: TRBJ2-2; V: TRBV4-1; D: TRBD2; size: NA; length: 15
CDR3: CASSLNMDQRGYTF; DNA: TGTGCCAGCAGCTTAAATATGGATCAGCGTGGCTACACCTTC; J: TRBJ1-2; V: TRBV7-9; D: NA; size: NA; length: 14
CDR3: CASSPGDRSLYNEQFF; DNA: TGTGCCAGCTCACCAGGGGACAGATCGCTTTACAATGAGCAGTTCTTC; J: TRBJ2-1; V: TRBV18; D: TRBD1; size: NA; length: 16
CDR3: CASVGRGYGYTF; DNA: TGTGCCAGCGTTGGGAGGGGCTATGGCTACACCTTC; J: TRBJ1-2; V: TRBV2; D: NA; size: NA; length: 12
CDR3: CASSQDNSSPGAGNTIYF; DNA: TGCGCCAGCAGCCAAGATAATTCGAGCCCGGGGGCTGGAAACACCATATATTTT; J: TRBJ1-3; V: TRBV4-3; D: NA; size: NA; length: 18
CDR3: CASSLLSLAGVSFRDEQFF; DNA: TGTGCCAGCAGCTTGCTTAGCCTAGCGGGAGTCAGTTTTAGGGATGAGCAGTTCTTC; J: TRBJ2-1; V: TRBV5-4; D: TRBD2; size: NA; length: 19
CDR3: CSVGGGGGYTF; DNA: TGCAGCGTTGGGGGCGGGGGAGGCTACACCTTC; J: TRBJ1-2; V: TRBV29-1; D: NA; size: NA; length: 11